Presented here are 32 T cell receptor beta chains from one specimen sequenced in a study of cytomegalovirus exposure and HLA in healthy donors. Libraries were prepared by immunoSEQ multiplex PCR; TCRdb keeps only in-frame clonotypes and omits some of them. Of a few hundred thousand clones listed, around 88% are singletons. Material for sequencing was PBMCs. These receptors all stem from a woman aged 18-30 years in good health and CMV-seronegative.

The chain has TRBV9 and TRBJ1-1, with D perhaps TRBD1 (5 bases). This CDR3 region has 15 residues. Germline V gene lookup returns CDR1 SGDLS and CDR2 YYNGEE. Between the trimmed V and J ends, which lost 1 base and 6 bases, there was a span of 16 bases. CDR3 nucleotide sequence: TGTGCCAGCAGCGTATGGTCCGGGGGAGGAGCTGAAGCTTTCTTT. Protein product: CASSVWSGGGAEAFF.

The chain uses TRBV27 and TRBJ1-2; D unclear. Trimming stripped 3 bases from V and 4 bases from J, with 15 bases between. CDR1 MNHEY and CDR2 SMNVEV come from the germline V gene (reference sequence). The CDR3 is made up of 15 amino acids. In nucleotides, the CDR3 is TGTGCCAGCAGTTTTCGACGGGAGGTGGGCTATGGCTACACCTTC. Its protein product is CASSFRREVGYGYTF.

This chain joins TRBV14 and TRBJ1-4; TRBD1 might be the D (5 bases). The CDR3 is 11 residues long. Trimming removed 9 bases at V and 8 bases at J, with 10 bases between. Germline lookup yields CDR1 SGHDN and CDR2 FVKESK. CDR3 nucleotide sequence: TGTGCCAGGGACCAGGGAGAAAAACTGTTTTTT. As protein: CARDQGEKLFF.

The V and J genes are TRBV11-2 and TRBJ2-1, with D possibly TRBD2 on 5 matching bases. The CDR3 sequence is 14 residues long. Germline-derived CDR1 and CDR2 are SGHAT and FQNNGV. With 5 bases removed from V and 7 bases from J, the gap between germline ends came to 15 bases. CDR3 DNA: TGTGCCAGCAGCCCATATTCCGGGGAGAATGAGCAGTTCTTC. Translating it yields CASSPYSGENEQFF. Based on the CDR3 plus reference TRBV11-2 and TRBJ2-1, the full variable domain is EAGVAQSPRYKIIEKRQSVAFWCNPISGHATLYWYQQILGQGPKLLIQFQNNGVVDDSQLPKDRFSAERLKGVDSTLKIQPAKLEDSAVYLCASSPYSGENEQFFGPGTRLTVL.

V usage is TRBV5-6 and J usage is TRBJ2-1; 13 bases are a match to TRBD2. The CDR3 spans 16 residues. Germline V gives CDR1 SGHDT, CDR2 YYEEEE. J gave up 13 bases and V 1 base, and 11 bases lay outside the gene matches. The CDR3 loop reads CASSLRGGLAGFSQFF. CDR3 bases: TGTGCCAGCAGCTTGCGTGGGGGACTAGCGGGATTCTCTCAGTTCTTC.

This chain links TRBV19 with TRBJ2-7; TRBD1 matches 9 bases. The CDR3 is 14 amino acids. Germline trimming cut 6 bases from V and 1 base from J; bases unmatched to any gene: 4. Germline assignment: CDR1 LNHDA and CDR2 SQIVND (reference sequence). CDR3 region: CASRRDRESYEQYF. The CDR3 DNA sequence: TGTGCCAGTAGACGGGACAGGGAATCCTACGAGCAGTACTTC.

J is TRBJ1-5 and V is TRBV7-2; D unclear. Looked up from germline, CDR1 is SGHTA and CDR2 is FQGNSA. The CDR3 is made up of 13 amino acids. Trimming pared 3 bases from V and 3 bases from J, leaving 6 bases between. CDR3 sequence (DNA): TGTGCCAGCAGCTTTGCGGCCAATCAGCCCCAGCATTTT. This translates into CASSFAANQPQHF.

The J gene is TRBJ2-3, the V gene TRBV27, with 9 bases fitting TRBD1. Germline V lookup: CDR1 MNHEY, CDR2 SMNVEV (reference sequence). Losses at the gene ends were 0 bases for V and 3 bases for J; bases not matched to a gene: 16. The CDR3 extends over 20 amino acids. Here the CDR3 DNA reads TGTGCCAGCAGTTTATCGATTGTGTCGAGGGACAGGGTTTTGACAGATACGCAGTATTTT. It translates to CASSLSIVSRDRVLTDTQYF.

The J gene is TRBJ2-7, the V gene TRBV5-3; D may be TRBD2 (5 bases). TRBV5-3 is filed as an ORF, its function uncertain. The CDR3 runs to 12 residues. V gave up 10 bases and J gave up 2 bases, with 13 bases separating them. This CDR3 is CAVGGRPYEQYF. The CDR3 nucleotides read TGTGCCGTCGGCGGGCGCCCCTACGAGCAGTACTTC.

The J gene is TRBJ2-3, the V gene TRBV9, with 8 bases lining up with TRBD1. Germline CDR1 is SGDLS and CDR2 is YYNGEE. V was pared by 5 bases and J by 0 bases, with 2 bases of the junction left unmatched. The CDR3 sequence is 14 residues long. CDR3 in DNA: TGTGCCAGCAGTCAGGGGGCTAGCACAGATACGCAGTATTTT. Protein: CASSQGASTDTQYF.

This rearrangement joins TRBV4-1 to TRBJ1-2; D might be TRBD1 (6 bases). Trimming took 0 bases from V and 9 from J, leaving 11 bases between them. The CDR3 contains 13 residues. Germline assignment: CDR1 MGHRA and CDR2 YSYEKL. The CDR3 loop is CASSQDPGQSYTF. Written as DNA, the CDR3 is TGCGCCAGCAGCCAAGATCCAGGACAGAGCTACACCTTC.

The chain employs TRBV29-1 and TRBJ2-7, with TRBD2 matching 10 bases. Trimming took 6 bases from V and 2 from J; bases not matched to a gene: 4. The CDR3 totals 13 residues. Germline V gene lookup returns CDR1 SQVTM and CDR2 ANQGSEA. CDR3 coding DNA: TGCAGCGTGGGAGCGGGAGGGACCTACGAGCAGTACTTC. Encoded protein: CSVGAGGTYEQYF.

The table lists this clone with a few counts. The chain is built from TRBV28 and TRBJ2-5, with D possibly matching TRBD2 (6 bases). The CDR3 has 15 residues. The V end was cut by 2 bases, the J end by 1 base, with 11 bases between. Germline V lookup: CDR1 MDHEN, CDR2 SYDVKM. CDR3 in amino acids: CASSLTGDFQETQYF. The CDR3 coding sequence is TGTGCCAGCAGTTTAACGGGAGACTTCCAAGAGACCCAGTACTTC.

This chain connects TRBV6-5 to TRBJ2-1; D perhaps matches TRBD2 (5 bases). From germline, CDR1 is MNHEY and CDR2 SVGAGI. The CDR3 extends over 12 amino acids. V dropped 2 bases and J dropped 10 bases, with 9 bases sitting between them. The CDR3 sequence is CASSYGRGEQFF. CDR3 nucleotide sequence: TGTGCCAGCAGTTACGGTCGCGGGGAGCAGTTCTTC.

This sequence joins TRBV6-6 and TRBJ1-4, with 10 bases matching TRBD1. In germline, CDR1 is MNHNY, CDR2 SVGAGI (reference sequence). J was trimmed by 8 bases and V by 5 bases; bases with no gene match: 5. The CDR3 is 14 residues long. The CDR3 reads CASSRQGAEEKLFF. CDR3 DNA: TGTGCCAGCAGTCGACAGGGGGCGGAAGAAAAACTGTTTTTT.

This clone was observed a few times. The chain joins TRBV10-3 to TRBJ2-7; D possibly corresponds to TRBD2 (5 bases). In germline, CDR1 is ENHRY, CDR2 SYGVKD. V was pared by 10 bases and J by 0 bases, with 16 bases between. This CDR3 comprises 14 residues. Written as DNA, the CDR3 is TGTGCCACCTCCCAAACTAGTAGCTCCTACGAGCAGTACTTC. This gives the protein CATSQTSSSYEQYF.

V and J are TRBV5-4 and TRBJ2-5, with 8 nucleotides matching TRBD1. With 3 bases clipped from V and 4 bases from J, the junction kept 14 bases outside the gene matches. The CDR3 length is 17 residues. Looked up from germline, CDR1 is SGHNT and CDR2 is YYREEE (reference sequence). CDR3 DNA sequence: TGTGCCAGCAGCTCTAATCCGCAGGGGGCGGGGATAGAGACCCAGTACTTC. Protein sequence: CASSSNPQGAGIETQYF.

J is TRBJ2-3 and V is TRBV5-4; 10 positions match TRBD1. After removal of 4 bases from V and 6 bases from J, the junction contained 8 bases not matched to a gene. Germline V gene data show CDR1 as SGHNT and CDR2 as YYREEE (reference sequence). This CDR3 region has 15 residues. CDR3 in amino acids: CASSLGTGVYDTQYF. CDR3 coding DNA: TGTGCCAGCAGCCTAGGGACAGGGGTGTACGATACGCAGTATTTT.

The chain links TRBV28 to TRBJ2-6, with D possibly being TRBD2 (5 bases). The CDR3 covers 16 residues. In germline, CDR1 is MDHEN, CDR2 SYDVKM. V was shortened by 6 bases and J by 4 bases, with 16 bases between the two germline ends. The CDR3 DNA is TGTGCCAGCAGGCCTGAGAGGGCGAGGGGGGCCAACGTCCTGACTTTC. This codes for CASRPERARGANVLTF.

The chain links TRBV6-1 to TRBJ2-1; 12 positions agree with TRBD2. Germline CDR1 MNHNS, CDR2 SASEGT. Trimming took 6 bases from V and 2 from J; bases not matched to a gene: 2. The CDR3 runs 15 residues. In nucleotides, the CDR3 is TGTGCCAGCAGGGCTAGCGGGAGGGCCTACAATGAGCAGTTCTTC. As protein: CASRASGRAYNEQFF.

The gene calls are TRBV5-6 and TRBJ1-3, with 7 bases matching TRBD1. Germline-derived CDR1 and CDR2 are SGHDT and YYEEEE. This CDR3 region has 14 residues. With 4 bases clipped from V and 2 bases from J, the junction kept 3 bases outside the gene matches. In DNA, the CDR3 is TGTGCCAGCAGCGTGGGACAGCCTGGAAACACCATATATTTT. This sequence encodes CASSVGQPGNTIYF.

The J gene is TRBJ1-1, the V gene TRBV7-9; a possible D gene is TRBD1 (5 bases). This CDR3 is built from 15 residues. CDR1 SEHNR and CDR2 FQNEAQ come from the germline V gene (reference sequence). Trimming removed 6 bases from V and 6 bases from J, with 20 bases in between. The CDR3 sequence is CASSGADFRTAEAFF. The CDR3 bases are TGTGCCAGCAGTGGGGCAGATTTTAGGACGGCTGAAGCTTTCTTT.

The rearrangement links TRBV27 to TRBJ2-1, with D unclear. Germline CDR1 and CDR2: MNHEY and SMNVEV (reference sequence). The CDR3 contains 14 residues. V was shortened by 3 bases and J by 0 bases, with 6 bases between the two germline ends. The CDR3: CASSFRSSYNEQFF. The CDR3, as DNA: TGTGCCAGCAGTTTCCGGAGCTCCTACAATGAGCAGTTCTTC.

The chain employs TRBV4-1 and TRBJ2-2; 8 bases are shared with TRBD2. V lost 0 bases and J lost 7; bases outside the gene matches: 13. The CDR3 is 18 amino acids. Germline assignment: CDR1 MGHRA and CDR2 YSYEKL. The CDR3 loop is CASSQDFGGRRPIGELFF. The CDR3 bases are TGCGCCAGCAGCCAAGATTTCGGCGGGAGGCGCCCCATCGGGGAGCTGTTTTTT.

The chain combines TRBV28 with TRBJ2-7, with 7 bases lining up with TRBD1. The CDR3 is 14 amino acids. Trimming took 4 bases from V and 2 from J; bases not matched to a gene: 5. Germline-derived CDR1 and CDR2 are MDHEN and SYDVKM. In DNA form, the CDR3 reads TGTGCCAGCAGTTCGACAGGGATTACCTACGAGCAGTACTTC. Its protein product is CASSSTGITYEQYF.

This chain connects TRBV6-1 to TRBJ1-2; 9 bases line up with TRBD1. The germline V gene has CDR1 MNHNS and CDR2 SASEGT. This CDR3 is 13 amino acids long. V shed 5 bases and J 8 bases; nucleotides not matched to a gene: 6. The CDR3: CASSLQGAIGYTF. Here the CDR3 DNA reads TGTGCCAGCAGTCTACAGGGGGCGATCGGCTACACCTTC.

The genes are TRBV27 and TRBJ1-5; D might be TRBD1 (5 bases). The germline V gene encodes CDR1 MNHEY and CDR2 SMNVEV (reference sequence). V lost 6 bases, J lost 2 bases, and 14 bases lay in between. The CDR3 contains 15 residues. This CDR3 reads CASRGPGLGNQPQHF. The CDR3 region has the DNA TGTGCCAGCAGGGGACCGGGACTGGGCAATCAGCCCCAGCATTTT.

The chain has TRBV28 and TRBJ1-1, with D possibly being TRBD1 (6 bases). Trimming took off 8 bases at V and 0 bases at J, with 13 bases between the two ends. CDR3 length: 14 amino acids. Per germline, CDR1 MDHEN and CDR2 SYDVKM. Here the CDR3 DNA reads TGTGCCAGCTGGCGGACAGCTATGAACACTGAAGCTTTCTTT. Translating gives CASWRTAMNTEAFF.

This chain joins TRBV14 and TRBJ1-1, with 12 bases that match TRBD1. This CDR3 region has 21 residues. Germline V CDR1 and CDR2: SGHDN, FVKESK. J lost 1 base, V lost 4 bases, and 19 bases had no gene match. The CDR3 sequence: CASSPRRGQGARIGGNTEAFF. CDR3 DNA sequence: TGTGCCAGCAGCCCCCGGAGGGGACAGGGGGCTCGTATTGGGGGGAACACTGAAGCTTTCTTT.

This chain connects TRBV19 to TRBJ2-1, with a weak D call TRBD1 (5 bases). Germline V gene sequence: CDR1 LNHDA, CDR2 SQIVND (reference sequence). The CDR3 loop spans 13 amino acids. Trimming left V 6 bases short and J 12 bases short, with 18 bases between. CDR3 DNA sequence: TGTGCCAGTAGGTCAGGGTCGCGGTGGAGGCAGTTCTTC. Its protein is CASRSGSRWRQFF.

The J gene is TRBJ2-7, the V gene TRBV15; D gene unclear. V shed 5 bases and J shed 0 bases, with 8 bases lying between them. Germline CDR1 LNHNV, CDR2 YYDKDF (reference sequence). The CDR3 loop spans 13 amino acids. The CDR3 protein is CATSHGDSYEQYF. The CDR3 DNA is TGTGCCACCAGCCACGGAGACTCCTACGAGCAGTACTTC.

The chain recombines TRBV27 with TRBJ2-1, with D possibly TRBD1 on 6 matching bases. Trimming shortened V by 6 bases and J by 0 bases, and 12 bases separated the two germline ends. Germline CDR1 MNHEY, CDR2 SMNVEV (reference sequence). There are 15 residues in the CDR3. The CDR3 coding sequence is TGTGCCAGCAGGACTACAGGGTTCTCCTACAATGAGCAGTTCTTC. Translated, it gives CASRTTGFSYNEQFF.